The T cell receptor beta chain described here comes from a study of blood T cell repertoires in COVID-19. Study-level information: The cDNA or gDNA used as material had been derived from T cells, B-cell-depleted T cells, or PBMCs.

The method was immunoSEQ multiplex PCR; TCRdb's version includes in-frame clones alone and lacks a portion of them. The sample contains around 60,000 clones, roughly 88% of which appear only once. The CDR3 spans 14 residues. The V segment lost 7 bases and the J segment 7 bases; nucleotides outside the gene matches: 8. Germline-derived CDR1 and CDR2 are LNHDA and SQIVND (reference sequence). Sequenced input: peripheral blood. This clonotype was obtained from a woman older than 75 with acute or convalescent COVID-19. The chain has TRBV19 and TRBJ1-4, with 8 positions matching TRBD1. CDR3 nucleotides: TGTGCCAGTACCCTGACAGGGGAGGGTGAAAAACTGTTTTTT. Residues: CASTLTGEGEKLFF.